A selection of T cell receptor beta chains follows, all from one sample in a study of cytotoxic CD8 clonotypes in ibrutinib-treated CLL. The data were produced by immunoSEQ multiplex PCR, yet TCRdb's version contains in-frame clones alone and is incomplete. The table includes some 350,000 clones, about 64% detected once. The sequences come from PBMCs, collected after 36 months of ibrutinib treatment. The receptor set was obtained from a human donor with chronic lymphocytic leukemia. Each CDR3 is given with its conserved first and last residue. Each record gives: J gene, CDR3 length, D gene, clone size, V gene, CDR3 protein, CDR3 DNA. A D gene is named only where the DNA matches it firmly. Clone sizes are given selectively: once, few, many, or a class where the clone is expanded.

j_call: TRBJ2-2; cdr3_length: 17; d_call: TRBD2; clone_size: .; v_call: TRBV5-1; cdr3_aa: CASSPQTSGANAGELFF; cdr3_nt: TGCGCCAGCAGCCCCCAGACTAGCGGGGCGAACGCCGGGGAGCTGTTTTTT
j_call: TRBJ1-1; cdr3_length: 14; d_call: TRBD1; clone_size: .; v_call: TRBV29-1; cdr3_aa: CSVLQGAGNTEAFF; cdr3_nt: TGCAGCGTCCTACAGGGGGCTGGGAACACTGAAGCTTTCTTT
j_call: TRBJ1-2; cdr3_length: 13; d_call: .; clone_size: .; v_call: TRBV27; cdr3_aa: CASSYGIRYGYTF; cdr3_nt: TGTGCCAGCAGTTACGGGATCCGCTATGGCTACACCTTC
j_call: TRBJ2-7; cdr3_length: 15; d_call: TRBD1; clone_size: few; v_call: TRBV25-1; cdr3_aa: CASSVGTGTSYEQYF; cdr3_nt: TGTGCCAGCAGTGTTGGGACAGGAACCTCCTACGAGCAGTACTTC
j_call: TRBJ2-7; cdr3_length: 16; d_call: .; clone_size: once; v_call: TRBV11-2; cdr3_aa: CASSLDTHWAYYEQYF; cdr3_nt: TGTGCCAGCAGCTTAGACACTCACTGGGCGTACTACGAGCAGTACTTC
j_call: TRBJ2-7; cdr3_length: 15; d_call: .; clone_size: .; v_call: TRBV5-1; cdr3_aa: CASSLGGLTYYEQYF; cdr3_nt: TGCGCCAGCAGCCTAGGTGGGCTCACGTACTACGAGCAGTACTTC
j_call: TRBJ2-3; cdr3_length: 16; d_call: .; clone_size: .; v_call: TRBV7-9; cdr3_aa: CASSLAQWGSTDTQYF; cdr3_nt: TGTGCCAGCAGCTTAGCTCAGTGGGGGAGCACAGATACGCAGTATTTT
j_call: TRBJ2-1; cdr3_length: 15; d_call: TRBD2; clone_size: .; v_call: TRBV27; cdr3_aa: CASSYRGLSYNEQFF; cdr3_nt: TGTGCCAGCAGTTATAGGGGACTATCCTACAATGAGCAGTTCTTC
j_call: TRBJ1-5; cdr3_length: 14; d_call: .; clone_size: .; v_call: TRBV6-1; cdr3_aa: CASSELRVNQPQHF; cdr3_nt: TGTGCCAGCAGTGAACTGCGGGTGAATCAGCCCCAGCATTTT
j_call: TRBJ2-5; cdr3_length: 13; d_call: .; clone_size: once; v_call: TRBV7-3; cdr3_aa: CASSPTPQETQYF; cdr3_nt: TGTGCCAGCAGCCCAACTCCACAAGAGACCCAGTACTTC
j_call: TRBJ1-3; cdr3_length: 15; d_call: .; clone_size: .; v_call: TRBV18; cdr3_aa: CASSPPSGSGNTIYF; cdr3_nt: TGTGCCAGCTCACCACCGTCGGGGTCGGGAAACACCATATATTTT
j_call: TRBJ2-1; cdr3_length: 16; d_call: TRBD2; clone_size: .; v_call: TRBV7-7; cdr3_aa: CASSRTPGLADNEQFF; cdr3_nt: TGTGCCAGCAGCCGGACCCCGGGACTAGCGGACAATGAGCAGTTCTTC
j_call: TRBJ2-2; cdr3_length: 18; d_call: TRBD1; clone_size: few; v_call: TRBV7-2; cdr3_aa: CASSLVLRTGLMTGELFF; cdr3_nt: TGTGCCAGCAGCTTAGTGTTAAGGACAGGGCTCATGACCGGGGAGCTGTTTTTT
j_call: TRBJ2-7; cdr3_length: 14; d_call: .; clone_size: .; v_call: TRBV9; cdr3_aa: CASSVDPRLDEQYF; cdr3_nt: TGTGCCAGCAGCGTAGATCCCCGCCTTGACGAGCAGTACTTC
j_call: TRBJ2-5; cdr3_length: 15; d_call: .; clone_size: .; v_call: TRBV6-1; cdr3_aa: CASSEAGQPRGTQYF; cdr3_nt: TGTGCCAGCAGTGAAGCGGGACAGCCGCGGGGGACCCAGTACTTC
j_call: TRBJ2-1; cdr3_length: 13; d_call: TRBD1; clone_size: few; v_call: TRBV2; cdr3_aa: CASTRTGGLEQFF; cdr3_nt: TGTGCCAGCACTAGAACAGGGGGGCTTGAGCAGTTCTTC
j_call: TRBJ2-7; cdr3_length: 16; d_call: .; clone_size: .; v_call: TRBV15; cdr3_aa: CATSRDRSSSSYEQYF; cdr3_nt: TGTGCCACCAGCAGAGATCGTTCTAGTTCAAGTTACGAGCAGTACTTC
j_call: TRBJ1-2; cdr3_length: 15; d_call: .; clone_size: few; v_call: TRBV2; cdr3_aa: CASLLDRNLLYGYTF; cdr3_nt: TGTGCCAGCCTTCTGGACCGAAATCTACTCTATGGCTACACCTTC
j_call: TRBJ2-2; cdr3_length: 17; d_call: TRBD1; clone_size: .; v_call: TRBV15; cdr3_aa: CATSRDQQGAGTGELFF; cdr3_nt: TGTGCCACCAGCAGAGACCAACAGGGGGCCGGCACCGGGGAGCTGTTTTTT
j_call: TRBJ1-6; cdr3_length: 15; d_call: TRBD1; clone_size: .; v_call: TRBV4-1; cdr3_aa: CASSQDLGQGIPLHF; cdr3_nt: TGCGCCAGCAGCCAAGATTTGGGACAGGGAATCCCCCTCCACTTT
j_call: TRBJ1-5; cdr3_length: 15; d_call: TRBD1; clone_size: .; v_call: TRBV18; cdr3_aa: CASSTGQGLNQPQHF; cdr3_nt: TGTGCCAGCTCAACGGGACAGGGCCTCAATCAGCCCCAGCATTTT
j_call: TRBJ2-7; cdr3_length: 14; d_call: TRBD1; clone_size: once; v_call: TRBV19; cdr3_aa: CASRTTGTAYEQYF; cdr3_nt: TGTGCCAGTAGGACGACCGGGACAGCCTACGAGCAGTACTTC
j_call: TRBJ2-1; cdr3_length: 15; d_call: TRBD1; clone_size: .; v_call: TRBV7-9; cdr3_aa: CASSPGQGLYNEQFF; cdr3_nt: TGTGCCAGCAGCCCGGGACAGGGGTTATACAATGAGCAGTTCTTC
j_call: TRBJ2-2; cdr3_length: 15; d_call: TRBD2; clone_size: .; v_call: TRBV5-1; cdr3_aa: CASSWTSGNTGELFF; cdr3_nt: TGCGCCAGCAGCTGGACTAGCGGGAACACCGGGGAGCTGTTTTTT
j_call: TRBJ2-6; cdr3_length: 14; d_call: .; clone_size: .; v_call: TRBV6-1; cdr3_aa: CASDRTSGANVLTF; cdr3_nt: TGTGCCAGCGACAGGACCTCTGGGGCCAACGTCCTGACTTTC
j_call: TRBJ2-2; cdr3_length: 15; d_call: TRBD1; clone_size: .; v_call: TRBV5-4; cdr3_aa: CASSPGQGRSGELFF; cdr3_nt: TGTGCCAGCAGCCCGGGACAGGGCCGGTCCGGGGAGCTGTTTTTT
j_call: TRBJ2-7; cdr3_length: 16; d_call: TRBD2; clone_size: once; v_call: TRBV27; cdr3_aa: CASSSLGLAGNYEQYF; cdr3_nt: TGTGCCAGCAGTTCCCTCGGACTAGCGGGCAACTACGAGCAGTACTTC
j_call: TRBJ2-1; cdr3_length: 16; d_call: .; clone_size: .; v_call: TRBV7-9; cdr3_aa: CASSTNRRGRYNEQFF; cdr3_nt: TGTGCCAGCAGCACGAACCGAAGGGGGAGGTACAATGAGCAGTTCTTC
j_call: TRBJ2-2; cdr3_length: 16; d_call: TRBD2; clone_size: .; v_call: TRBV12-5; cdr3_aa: CASGFVRLAGTGELFF; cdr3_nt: TGTGCTAGTGGTTTCGTGAGACTAGCGGGCACCGGGGAGCTGTTTTTT
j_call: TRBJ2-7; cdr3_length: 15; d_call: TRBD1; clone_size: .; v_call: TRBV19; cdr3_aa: CASSIDGTGGNEQYF; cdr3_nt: TGTGCCAGTAGTATAGATGGGACAGGGGGAAACGAGCAGTACTTC
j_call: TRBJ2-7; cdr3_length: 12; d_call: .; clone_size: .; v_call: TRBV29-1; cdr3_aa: CSVGVSTYEQYF; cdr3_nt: TGCAGCGTTGGGGTCAGTACCTACGAGCAGTACTTC
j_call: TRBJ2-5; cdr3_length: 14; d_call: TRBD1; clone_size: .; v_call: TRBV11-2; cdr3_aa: CASSVRQGAKTQYF; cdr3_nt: TGTGCCAGCAGCGTACGACAGGGGGCAAAGACCCAGTACTTC
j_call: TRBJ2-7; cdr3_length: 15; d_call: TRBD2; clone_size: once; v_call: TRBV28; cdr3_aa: CASSLGREGRYEQYF; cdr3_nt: TGTGCCAGCAGTTTGGGGCGGGAGGGCCGCTACGAGCAGTACTTC
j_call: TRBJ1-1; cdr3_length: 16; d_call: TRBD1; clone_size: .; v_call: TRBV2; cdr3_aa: CASSERGGQGMREAFF; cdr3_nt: TGTGCCAGCAGTGAACGCGGGGGACAGGGCATGAGAGAAGCTTTCTTT
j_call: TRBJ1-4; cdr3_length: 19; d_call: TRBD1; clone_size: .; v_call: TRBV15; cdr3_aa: CATSRGIPGQGLTNEKLFF; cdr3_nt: TGTGCCACCAGCAGAGGAATCCCGGGACAGGGGTTAACTAATGAAAAACTGTTTTTT
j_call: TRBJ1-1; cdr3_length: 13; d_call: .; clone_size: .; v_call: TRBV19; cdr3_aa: CASSPGWGTEAFF; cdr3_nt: TGTGCCAGTAGTCCGGGGTGGGGCACTGAAGCTTTCTTT
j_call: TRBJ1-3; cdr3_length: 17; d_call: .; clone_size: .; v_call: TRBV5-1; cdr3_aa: CASSLDRLGRGGNTIYF; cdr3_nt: TGCGCCAGCAGCTTAGACAGGCTGGGTAGAGGTGGAAACACCATATATTTT
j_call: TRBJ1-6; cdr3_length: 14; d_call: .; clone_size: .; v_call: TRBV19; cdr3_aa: CASSWVGYHSPLHF; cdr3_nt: TGTGCCAGTAGTTGGGTGGGATACCATTCACCCCTCCACTTT
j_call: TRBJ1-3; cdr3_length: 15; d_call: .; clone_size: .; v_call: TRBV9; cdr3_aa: CASSDGRLSGNTIYF; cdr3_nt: TGTGCCAGCAGCGACGGCCGACTCTCTGGAAACACCATATATTTT
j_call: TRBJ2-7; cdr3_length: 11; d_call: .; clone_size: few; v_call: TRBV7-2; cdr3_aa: CASSQGGEQYF; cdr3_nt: TGTGCCAGCAGCCAGGGGGGCGAGCAGTACTTC
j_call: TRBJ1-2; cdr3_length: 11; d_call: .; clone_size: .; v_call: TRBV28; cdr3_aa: CASSLNYGYTF; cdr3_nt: TGTGCCAGCAGTTTAAACTATGGCTACACCTTC
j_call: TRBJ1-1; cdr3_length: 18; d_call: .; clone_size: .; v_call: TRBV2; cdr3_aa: CASSTEIRAGAVNTEAFF; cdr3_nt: TGTGCCAGCAGCACGGAGATTAGGGCCGGCGCCGTCAACACTGAAGCTTTCTTT
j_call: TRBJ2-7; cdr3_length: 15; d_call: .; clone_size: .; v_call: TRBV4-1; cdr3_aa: CASSQAAGNRYEQYF; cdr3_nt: TGCGCCAGCAGCCAAGCGGCAGGCAATAGGTACGAGCAGTACTTC
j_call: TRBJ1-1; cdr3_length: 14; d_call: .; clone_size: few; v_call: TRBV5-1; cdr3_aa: CASSLDPPRTEAFF; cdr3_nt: TGCGCCAGCAGCTTGGATCCGCCGAGGACTGAAGCTTTCTTT
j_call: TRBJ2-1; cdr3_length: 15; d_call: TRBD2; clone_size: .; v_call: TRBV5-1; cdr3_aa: CASSFTAGDNNEQFF; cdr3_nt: TGCGCCAGCAGCTTTACTGCGGGGGATAACAATGAGCAGTTCTTC
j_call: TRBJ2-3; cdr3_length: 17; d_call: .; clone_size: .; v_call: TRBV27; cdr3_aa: CASRSGRGSHRTDTQYF; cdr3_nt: TGTGCCAGCAGGTCGGGCAGAGGATCACACCGCACAGATACGCAGTATTTT
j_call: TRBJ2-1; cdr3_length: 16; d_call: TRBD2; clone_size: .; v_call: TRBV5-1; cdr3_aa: CASSRPIAGAYNEQFF; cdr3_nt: TGCGCCAGCAGCAGACCCATAGCGGGAGCTTACAATGAGCAGTTCTTC
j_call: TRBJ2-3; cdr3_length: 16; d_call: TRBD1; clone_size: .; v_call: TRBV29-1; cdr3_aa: CSVVSATGGYRNTQYF; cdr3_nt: TGCAGCGTTGTTTCGGCGACAGGGGGCTATAGGAATACGCAGTATTTT
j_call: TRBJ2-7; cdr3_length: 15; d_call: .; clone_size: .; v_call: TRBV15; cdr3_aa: CATSRVSAEGYEQYF; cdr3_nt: TGTGCCACCAGCAGAGTGTCCGCCGAGGGATACGAGCAGTACTTC
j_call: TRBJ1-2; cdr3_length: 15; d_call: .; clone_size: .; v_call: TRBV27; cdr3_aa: CASSSLGQGFRGYTF; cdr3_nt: TGTGCCAGCAGTTCTTTGGGTCAGGGATTTAGGGGCTACACCTTC
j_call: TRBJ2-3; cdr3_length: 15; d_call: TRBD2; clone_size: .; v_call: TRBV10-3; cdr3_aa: CATLGVAGGTDTQYF; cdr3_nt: TGTGCCACCCTCGGGGTAGCGGGGGGCACAGATACGCAGTATTTT
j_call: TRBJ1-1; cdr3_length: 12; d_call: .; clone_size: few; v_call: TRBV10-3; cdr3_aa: CAIRAGETEAFF; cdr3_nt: TGTGCCATCAGAGCAGGGGAAACTGAAGCTTTCTTT
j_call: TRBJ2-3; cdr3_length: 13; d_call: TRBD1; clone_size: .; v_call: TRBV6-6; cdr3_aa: CASRTGIWDTQYF; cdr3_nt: TGTGCCAGCAGGACAGGGATTTGGGATACGCAGTATTTT
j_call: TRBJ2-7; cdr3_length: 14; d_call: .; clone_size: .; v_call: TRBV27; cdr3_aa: CASSFFPTGYEQYF; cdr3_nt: TGTGCCAGCAGTTTCTTCCCCACCGGCTACGAGCAGTACTTC
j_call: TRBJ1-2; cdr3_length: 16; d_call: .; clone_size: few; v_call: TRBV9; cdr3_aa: CASSGPFRGPNYGYTF; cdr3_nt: TGTGCCAGCAGCGGACCATTCCGGGGACCAAACTATGGCTACACCTTC
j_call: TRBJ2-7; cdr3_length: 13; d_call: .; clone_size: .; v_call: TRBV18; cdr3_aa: CASSRVVSYEQYF; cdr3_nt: TGTGCCAGCTCACGGGTGGTCTCCTACGAGCAGTACTTC
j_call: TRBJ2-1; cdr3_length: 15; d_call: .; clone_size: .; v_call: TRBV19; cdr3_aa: CASSTDGSSYNEQFF; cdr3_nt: TGTGCCAGTAGTACCGACGGAAGCTCCTACAATGAGCAGTTCTTC